A single sample is the source of the 4 T cell receptor beta chains below, sequenced in a study of blood T cell repertoires in COVID-19. Sequencing used immunoSEQ multiplex PCR; TCRdb keeps in-frame clones, though not all of them. The table has 140,000 to 150,000 clones, approximately 84% seen once. Sequencing input: peripheral blood. These receptors were obtained from a human donor in a cohort sampled during active COVID-19.

The J gene is TRBJ2-5, the V gene TRBV7-2; D not resolved. Per germline, CDR1 SGHTA and CDR2 FQGNSA. This CDR3 is 15 amino acids long. Trimming pared 4 bases from V and 6 bases from J, leaving 18 bases between. The CDR3 sequence: CASSSISTTLKTQYF. The CDR3 DNA is TGTGCCAGCAGCTCGATCTCTACCACCCTAAAGACCCAGTACTTC.

The rearrangement joins TRBV18 to TRBJ1-1; the D gene is possibly TRBD1 (6 bases). The V gene's germline CDR1 is KGHSH and CDR2 LQKENI. V was cut by 0 bases and J by 8 bases, with 16 bases left in between. The CDR3 totals 15 residues. DNA for the CDR3: TGTGCCAGCTCACCACCCCGGGACACGGGATCGGAAGCTTTCTTT. Translated, it gives CASSPPRDTGSEAFF.

V usage is TRBV7-2 and J usage is TRBJ1-1; 7 positions match TRBD1. The CDR3 is made up of 14 amino acids. In germline, CDR1 is SGHTA, CDR2 FQGNSA. Losses at the gene ends were 5 bases for V and 5 bases for J; bases not matched to a gene: 8. CDR3 DNA: TGTGCCAGCAGCGTCAAGACAGGGCTGACTGAAGCTTTCTTT. The encoded protein is CASSVKTGLTEAFF.

V and J are TRBV5-6 and TRBJ1-3, with a possible D match to TRBD1 (5 bases). The CDR3 is made up of 16 amino acids. From germline, CDR1 is SGHDT and CDR2 YYEEEE. V lost 5 bases, J lost 4 bases, and 19 bases lay in between. CDR3 in amino acids: CASSPGQARTGNTIYF. Here the CDR3 DNA reads TGTGCCAGCAGTCCTGGACAAGCTCGTACGGGAAACACCATATATTTT. Using reference TRBV5-6 and TRBJ1-3 for the parts outside the CDR3, the full variable domain is DAGVTQSPTHLIKTRGQQVTLRCSPKSGHDTVSWYQQALGQGPQFIFQYYEEEERQRGNFPDRFSGHQFPNYSSELNVNALLLGDSALYLCASSPGQARTGNTIYFGEGSWLTVV.